Listed here is a single TCR beta chain. What it binds is unknown. The junction does not match germline at one end; this may be a read error. This specimen belongs to a study of blood T cells in healthy people across ages. Overall study context: With template switching, about one barcoded beta molecule was captured per two T cells. General study points: Higher diversity, along with more naive CD4+ cells, distinguished long-lived donors from aged donors. One million T cells yielded diversity estimates that were considered underestimates.

Through a sample-barcoded 5' primer and a J-beta primer mix, a second PCR was run for roughly 7 to 12 cycles. Each cDNA molecule was tagged by a template-switch adaptor with 12 random nucleotides. TCRdb ran MiXCR on the 5' RACE reads and lists one entry per CDR3 protein. This sample has 850,000 to 1,300,000 distinct CDR3 sequences, with under 45% found just once. The germline CDR1 and CDR2 sequences are KGHSH and LQKENI. This CDR3 contains 12 residues. The specimen sequenced was blood. The chain couples TRBV18 to TRBJ1-2; D remains unclear. This receptor was identified in an older woman in good health. The CDR3 DNA is TGTGCCAGCGCACCAGAATCATATGGCTACACCTTC. Protein: CASAPESYGYTF.